These 9 T cell receptor beta chains originate from one sample sequenced in a study of T cell responses to AZD1222 COVID-19 vaccine. Here immunoSEQ multiplex PCR was the method, and the copy in TCRdb shows in-frame clones only, minus some. This sample carries around 80,000 clones, 92% of them seen once, and the ten largest clones take roughly 4.3%. The sequencing here drew on peripheral blood, taken 28 days after the second AZD1222 dose. The receptors derive from an adult who received the AZD1222 COVID-19 vaccine.

The V call is TRBV5-4, the J call TRBJ1-1, with D perhaps matching TRBD1 (5 bases). The germline V gene encodes CDR1 SGHNT and CDR2 YYREEE (reference sequence). The CDR3 sequence is 13 residues long. V lost 7 bases and J lost 4, with 14 bases in between. CDR3 sequence reads: CASQGSQATEAFF. In DNA, the CDR3 is TGTGCCAGCCAGGGCAGCCAGGCCACTGAAGCTTTCTTT.

V gene TRBV9 combines with J gene TRBJ1-1; D uncertain. This CDR3 is built from 14 residues. V lost 4 bases and J lost 5, with 15 bases in between. Germline CDR1 is SGDLS and CDR2 is YYNGEE. CDR3 DNA sequence: TGTGCCAGCAGCCAAACGGGCCGAGGGACTGAAGCTTTCTTT. Its translation: CASSQTGRGTEAFF.

Of note for this clone: Other DNA sequences from this sample encode an identical CDR3 as well. The chain is built from TRBV18 and TRBJ1-1; D is unclear. The CDR3 consists of 14 residues. The germline V gene encodes CDR1 KGHSH and CDR2 LQKENI. Trimming cost V 0 bases and J 2 bases, with 7 bases left between them. CDR3 region: CASSPPGRNTEAFF. CDR3 nucleotides: TGTGCCAGCTCACCACCGGGCAGAAACACTGAAGCTTTCTTT.

This clone has just one count. The CDR3 region is CASSQTGAAGNTIYF. The CDR3 nucleotides are TGTGCCAGCAGCCAGACAGGGGCGGCTGGAAACACCATATATTTT. This chain joins TRBV28 and TRBJ1-3, with TRBD1 matching 8 bases. V gave up 6 bases and J gave up 2 bases; unmatched junction bases: 6. The CDR3 is 15 amino acids. CDR1 and CDR2 from the germline V gene are MDHEN and SYDVKM.

This clone has only one observation. The V and J genes are TRBV28 and TRBJ2-1, with D hard to call. Germline CDR1 reads MDHEN; CDR2 reads SYDVKM. This CDR3 has 15 amino acids. V lost 4 bases, J lost 1 base, and 11 bases lay in between. CDR3 protein: CASSSPSRSYNEQFF. For the CDR3, the DNA is TGTGCCAGCAGTTCACCGAGCAGGTCCTACAATGAGCAGTTCTTC.

V gene TRBV10-3 combines with J gene TRBJ2-3; no definite D call. Germline CDR1 is ENHRY and CDR2 is SYGVKD. Trimming stripped 0 bases from V and 4 bases from J, with 14 bases between. The CDR3 covers 16 residues. CDR3 protein: CAISESRSPAADTQYF. The CDR3 DNA is TGTGCCATCAGTGAGTCGAGGTCCCCGGCGGCAGATACGCAGTATTTT.

CDR3 DNA sequence: TGCGCCAGCGGCGCCCTAGCGGGAGGGGGAGATACGCAGTATTTT. This translates into CASGALAGGGDTQYF. The gene calls are TRBV5-1 and TRBJ2-3; the match to TRBD2 covers 12 bases. From germline, CDR1 is SGHRS and CDR2 YFSETQ. This CDR3 is built from 15 residues. Trimming cost V 7 bases and J 5 bases; bases outside gene matches: 8.

The chain employs TRBV7-2 and TRBJ1-6; D not resolved. CDR1 and CDR2 (germline): SGHTA, FQGNSA. The CDR3 has 14 residues. Deletions cut 1 base from V and 7 bases from J, with 8 bases between. For the CDR3, the DNA is TGTGCCAGCAGCTTAGGGGCGGACAATTCACCCCTCCACTTT. Its protein product is CASSLGADNSPLHF.

The J gene is TRBJ2-5, the V gene TRBV7-2, with D tentatively TRBD1 (6 bases). The CDR3 is 14 residues long. Germline values: CDR1 SGHTA, CDR2 FQGNSA. V was cut by 1 base and J by 3 bases, with 9 bases left in between. CDR3 DNA sequence: TGTGCCAGCAGCTTAGAGTACAGGGAAGAGACCCAGTACTTC. This gives the protein CASSLEYREETQYF.